The sequence of this T cell receptor (beta chain) was determined in a study of blood T cell repertoires in COVID-19. Study-level information: Sites in the United States, Italy and Spain provided acute and convalescent COVID-19 samples.

The CDR3 length is 13 residues. Trimming stripped 5 bases from V and 3 bases from J, with 8 bases between. Patients from Seattle were sampled longitudinally, starting during active infection. Clones were read by immunoSEQ multiplex PCR, and TCRdb kept only the in-frame ones, dropping some. This sample yields some 300,000 clones, of which roughly 90% are seen a single time; under 1.1% belongs to the top ten. The chain uses TRBV12-3 or TRBV12-4 and TRBJ1-5; D not certain. The receptor comes from a woman aged 40 to 50 with COVID-19, enrolled during active disease. The sample comprised peripheral blood. Here the CDR3 reads CASSLRPNQPQHF. The DNA of the CDR3 is TGTGCCAGCAGTCTTCGTCCCAATCAGCCCCAGCATTTT.